This T cell receptor beta chain came from a study of CD8 T cells in Susac syndrome. Random hexamers primed reverse transcription of about 0.45 to 1 ug RNA. Multiplex immunoSEQ PCR targeted 54 Vbeta and 13 Jbeta TCR beta segments. TCRdb analysed the immunoSEQ multiplex PCR reads with MiXCR anew, one entry per CDR3 protein. The table shows some 180,000 distinct CDR3 sequences, with about 95% occurring only once. This CDR3 has 15 amino acids. The junction had 5 bases not matched to a gene; V was cut back by 1 base and J by 9 bases. Sequencing of TCR beta covered CD8+ and CD4+ T cells obtained from blood. Through negative isolation, CD4+ and CD8+ T cells were obtained, while TEMRA cells were enriched using FACS.

This TCR was recovered from a human donor in good health. The material sequenced was CD4+ T cells from PBMCs. The chain is built from TRBV12-3 or TRBV12-4 and TRBJ2-1; TRBD2 agrees at 11 bases. The CDR3 loop reads CASSLVAGGPVEQFF. As DNA, the CDR3 is TGTGCCAGCAGTTTAGTAGCGGGAGGGCCGGTTGAGCAGTTCTTC.